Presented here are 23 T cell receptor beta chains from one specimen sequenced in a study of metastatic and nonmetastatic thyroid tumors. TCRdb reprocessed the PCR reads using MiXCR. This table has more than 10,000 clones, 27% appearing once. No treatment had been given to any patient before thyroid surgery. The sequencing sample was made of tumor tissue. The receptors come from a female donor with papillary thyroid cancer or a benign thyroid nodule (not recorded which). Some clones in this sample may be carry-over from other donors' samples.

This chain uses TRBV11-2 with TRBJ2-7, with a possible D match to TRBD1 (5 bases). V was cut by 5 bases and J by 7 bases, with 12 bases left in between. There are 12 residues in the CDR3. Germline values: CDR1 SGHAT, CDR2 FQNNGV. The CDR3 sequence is CASSLDSREQYF. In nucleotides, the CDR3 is TGTGCCAGCAGCCTTGACAGCCGGGAGCAGTACTTC.

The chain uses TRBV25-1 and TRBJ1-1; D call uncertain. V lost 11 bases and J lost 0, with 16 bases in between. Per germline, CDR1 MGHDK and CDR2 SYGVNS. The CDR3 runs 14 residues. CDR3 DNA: TGTGCCTCTTCACAAATGGGGATGAACACTGAAGCTTTCTTT. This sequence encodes CASSQMGMNTEAFF.

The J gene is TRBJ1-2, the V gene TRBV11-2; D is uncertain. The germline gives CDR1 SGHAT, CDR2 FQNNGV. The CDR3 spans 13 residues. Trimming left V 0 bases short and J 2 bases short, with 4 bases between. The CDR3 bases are TGTGCCAGCAGCTTAGAGTGGAACTATGGCTACACCTTC. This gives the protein CASSLEWNYGYTF.

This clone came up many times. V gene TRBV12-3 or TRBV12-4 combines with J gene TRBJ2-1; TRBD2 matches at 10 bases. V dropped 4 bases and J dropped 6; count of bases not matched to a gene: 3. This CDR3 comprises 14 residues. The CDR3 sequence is CASSWTSGGNEQFF. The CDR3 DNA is TGTGCCAGCAGTTGGACTAGCGGAGGCAATGAGCAGTTCTTC.

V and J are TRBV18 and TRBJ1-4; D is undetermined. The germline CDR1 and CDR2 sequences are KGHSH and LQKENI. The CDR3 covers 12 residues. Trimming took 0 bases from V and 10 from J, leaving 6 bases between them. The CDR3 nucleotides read TGTGCCAGCTCACCACCTATTGGAAAACTGTTTTTT. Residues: CASSPPIGKLFF. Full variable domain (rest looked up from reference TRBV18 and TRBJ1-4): NAGVMQNPRHLVRRRGQEARLRCSPMKGHSHVYWYRQLPEEGLKFMVYLQKENIIDESGMPKERFSAEFPKEGPSILRIQQVVRGDSAAYFCASSPPIGKLFFGSGTQLSVL.

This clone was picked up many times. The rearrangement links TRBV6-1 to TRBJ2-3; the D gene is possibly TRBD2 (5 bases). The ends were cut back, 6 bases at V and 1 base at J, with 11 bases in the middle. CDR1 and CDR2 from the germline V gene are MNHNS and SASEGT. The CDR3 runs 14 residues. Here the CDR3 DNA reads TGTGCCAGCAGGTCGGACTGGGGCACAGATACGCAGTATTTT. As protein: CASRSDWGTDTQYF.

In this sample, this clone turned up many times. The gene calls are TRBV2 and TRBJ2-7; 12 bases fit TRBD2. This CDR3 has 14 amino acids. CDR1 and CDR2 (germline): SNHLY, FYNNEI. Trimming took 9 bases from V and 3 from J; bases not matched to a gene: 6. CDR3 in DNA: TGTGCCAGTCGTCCGGGACTAGCGGGCTACGAGCAGTACTTC. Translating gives CASRPGLAGYEQYF.

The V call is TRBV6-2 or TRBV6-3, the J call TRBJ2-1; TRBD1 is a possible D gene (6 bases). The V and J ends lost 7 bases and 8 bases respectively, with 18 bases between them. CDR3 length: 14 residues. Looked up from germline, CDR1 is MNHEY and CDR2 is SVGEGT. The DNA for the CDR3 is TGTGCCAGCACCTCAGGGGTTGCAACCGATGAGCAGTTCTTC. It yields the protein CASTSGVATDEQFF.

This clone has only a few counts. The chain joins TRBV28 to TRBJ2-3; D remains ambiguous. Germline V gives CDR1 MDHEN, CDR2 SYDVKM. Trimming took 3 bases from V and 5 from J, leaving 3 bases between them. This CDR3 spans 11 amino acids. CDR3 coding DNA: TGTGCCAGCAGTTTGAGAGATACGCAGTATTTT. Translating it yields CASSLRDTQYF.

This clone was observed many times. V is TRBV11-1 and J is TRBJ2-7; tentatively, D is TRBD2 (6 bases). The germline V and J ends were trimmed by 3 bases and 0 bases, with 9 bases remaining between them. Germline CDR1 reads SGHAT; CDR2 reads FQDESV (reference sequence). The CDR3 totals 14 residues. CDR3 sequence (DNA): TGTGCCAGCAGCTTGGGGACTCGCTCCTACGAGCAGTACTTC. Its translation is CASSLGTRSYEQYF.

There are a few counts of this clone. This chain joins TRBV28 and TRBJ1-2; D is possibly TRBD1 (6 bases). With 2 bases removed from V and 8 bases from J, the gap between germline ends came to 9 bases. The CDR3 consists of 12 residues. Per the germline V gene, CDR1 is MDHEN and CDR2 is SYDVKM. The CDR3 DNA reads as TGTGCCAGCAGTTTAACAGGGTACGGCTACACCTTC. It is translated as CASSLTGYGYTF.

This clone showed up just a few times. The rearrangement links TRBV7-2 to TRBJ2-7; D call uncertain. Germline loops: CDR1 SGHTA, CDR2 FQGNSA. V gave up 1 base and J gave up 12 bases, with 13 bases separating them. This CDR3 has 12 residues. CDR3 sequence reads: CASSLGPSPLYF. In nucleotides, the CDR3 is TGTGCCAGCAGCTTAGGACCGTCTCCTTTGTACTTC. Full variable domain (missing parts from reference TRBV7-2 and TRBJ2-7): GAGVSQSPSNKVTEKGKDVELRCDPISGHTALYWYRQSLGQGLEFLIYFQGNSAPDKSGLPSDRFSAERTGGSVSTLTIQRTQQEDSAVYLCASSLGPSPLYFGPGTRLTVT.

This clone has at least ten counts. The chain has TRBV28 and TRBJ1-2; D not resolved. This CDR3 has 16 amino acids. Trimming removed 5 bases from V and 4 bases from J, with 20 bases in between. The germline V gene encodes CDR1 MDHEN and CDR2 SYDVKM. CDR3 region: CASSLTSRTGAYGYTF. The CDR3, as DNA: TGTGCCAGCAGTCTAACCTCTAGGACCGGCGCCTATGGCTACACCTTC.

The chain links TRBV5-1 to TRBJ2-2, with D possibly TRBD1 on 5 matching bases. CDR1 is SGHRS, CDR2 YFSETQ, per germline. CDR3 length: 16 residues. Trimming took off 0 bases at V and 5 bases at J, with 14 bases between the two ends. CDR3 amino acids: CASSLGGSALTGELFF. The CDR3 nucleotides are TGCGCCAGCAGCTTGGGGGGCAGCGCGTTGACCGGGGAGCTGTTTTTT. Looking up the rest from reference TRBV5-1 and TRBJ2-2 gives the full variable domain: KAGVTQTPRYLIKTRGQQVTLSCSPISGHRSVSWYQQTPGQGLQFLFEYFSETQRNKGNFPGRFSGRQFSNSRSEMNVSTLELGDSALYLCASSLGGSALTGELFFGEGSRLTVL.

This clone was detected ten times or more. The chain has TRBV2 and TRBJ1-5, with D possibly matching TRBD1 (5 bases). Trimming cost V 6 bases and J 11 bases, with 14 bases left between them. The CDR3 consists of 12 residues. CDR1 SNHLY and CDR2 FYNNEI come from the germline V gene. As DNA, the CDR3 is TGTGCCAGCAGCCCGGGACGGCGTTCCCAGCATTTT. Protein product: CASSPGRRSQHF.

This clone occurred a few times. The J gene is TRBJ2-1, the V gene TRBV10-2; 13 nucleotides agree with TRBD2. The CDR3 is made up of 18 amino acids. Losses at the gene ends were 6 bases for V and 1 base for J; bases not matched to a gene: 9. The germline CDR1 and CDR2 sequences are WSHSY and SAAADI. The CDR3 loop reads CASRAGTSGILSYNEQFF. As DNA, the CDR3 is TGCGCCAGCAGAGCCGGGACTAGCGGGATTTTGTCCTACAATGAGCAGTTCTTC.

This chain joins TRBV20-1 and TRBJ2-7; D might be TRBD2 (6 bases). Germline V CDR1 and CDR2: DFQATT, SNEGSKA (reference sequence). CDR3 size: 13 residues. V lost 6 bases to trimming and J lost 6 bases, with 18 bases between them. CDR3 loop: CSARRDPGSEQYF. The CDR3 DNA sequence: TGCAGTGCAAGGCGGGACCCCGGATCCGAGCAGTACTTC.

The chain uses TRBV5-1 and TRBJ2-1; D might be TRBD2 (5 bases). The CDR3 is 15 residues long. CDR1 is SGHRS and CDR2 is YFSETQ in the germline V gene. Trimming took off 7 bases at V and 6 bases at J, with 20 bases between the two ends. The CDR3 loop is CASRAGHQSLNEQFF. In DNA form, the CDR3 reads TGCGCCAGCCGGGCGGGCCATCAATCCCTCAATGAGCAGTTCTTC.

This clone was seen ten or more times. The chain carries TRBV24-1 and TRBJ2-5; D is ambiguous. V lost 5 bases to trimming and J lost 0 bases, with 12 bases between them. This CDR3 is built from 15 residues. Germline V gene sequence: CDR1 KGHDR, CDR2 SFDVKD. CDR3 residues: CATSGVRTNQETQYF. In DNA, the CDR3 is TGTGCCACCAGTGGTGTCCGGACCAACCAAGAGACCCAGTACTTC.

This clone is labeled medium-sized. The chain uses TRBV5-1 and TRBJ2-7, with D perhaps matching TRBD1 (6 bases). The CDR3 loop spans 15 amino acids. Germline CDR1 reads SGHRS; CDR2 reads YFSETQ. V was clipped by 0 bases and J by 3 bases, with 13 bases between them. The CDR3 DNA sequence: TGCGCCAGCAGCTTGGGTGCCGGGACACACTACGAGCAGTACTTC. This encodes CASSLGAGTHYEQYF.

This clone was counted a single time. CDR3 nucleotide sequence: TGTGCCAGCAGCTCGACAGGGGGGAACACTGAAGCTTTCTTT. Amino acids: CASSSTGGNTEAFF. The gene calls are TRBV11-2 and TRBJ1-1; 9 positions match TRBD1. The CDR3 has 14 residues. V shed 4 bases, J shed 1 base, and the junction held 1 base outside the gene matches. Germline loops: CDR1 SGHAT, CDR2 FQNNGV.

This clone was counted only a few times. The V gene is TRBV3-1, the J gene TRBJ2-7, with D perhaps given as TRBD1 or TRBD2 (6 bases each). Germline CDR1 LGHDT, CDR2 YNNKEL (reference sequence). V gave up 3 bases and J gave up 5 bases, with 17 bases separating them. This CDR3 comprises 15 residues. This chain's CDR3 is CASSHRSGAGDEQYF. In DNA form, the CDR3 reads TGTGCCAGCAGCCATCGCTCGGGGGCGGGCGACGAGCAGTACTTC.

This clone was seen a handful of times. CDR3 nucleotide sequence: TGTGCCAGCCAACTGTCTAGCACAGATACGCAGTATTTT. It is translated as CASQLSSTDTQYF. V usage is TRBV6-1 and J usage is TRBJ2-3; D is unclear. The CDR3 sequence is 13 residues long. Trimming took off 8 bases at V and 0 bases at J, with 9 bases between the two ends. Germline CDR1 reads MNHNS; CDR2 reads SASEGT.